These T cell receptor beta chains were read from a single sample in a study of response to subunit inactivated influenza vaccine. TCRdb recomputed calls from the RT-PCR reads with MiXCR, one row per CDR3 protein. The sample yields about 310,000 distinct CDR3 sequences, 22% seen once. This material consisted of PBMCs from blood, taken less than 22 months after vaccination. Source of these receptors: a man aged 50-75 years who received an inactivated influenza vaccine. The CDR3 runs from the conserved cysteine through the conserved F or W. A D gene is named only where the DNA matches it firmly. A clone size is listed for some rows: how often the clone was seen (once, few, many), or a class if it is expanded.

j_call	clone_size	d_call	v_call	cdr3_nt	cdr3_aa
TRBJ2-4	-	-	TRBV5-1	TGCGCCAGCAAGGGGGGAGGCAACATTCAGTACTTC	CASKGGGNIQYF
TRBJ1-4	-	-	TRBV15	TGTGCCACCAGCGGGGGGGGTTATGCCACCGACTTTAATGAAAAACTGTTTTTT	CATSGGGYATDFNEKLFF
TRBJ1-2	-	-	TRBV6-5	TGTGCCAGCAGACAAGGAAACTATGGCTACACCTTC	CASRQGNYGYTF
TRBJ1-5	-	-	TRBV12-3/TRBV12-4	TGTGCCAGCAGTTTAGGGAACCGCAATCAGCCCCAGCATTTT	CASSLGNRNQPQHF
TRBJ1-3	-	-	TRBV28	TGTGCCAGCAGTTTAGTACAGATGCGTCCCAAATCTGGAAACACCATATATTTT	CASSLVQMRPKSGNTIYF
TRBJ2-3	-	TRBD2	TRBV12-3/TRBV12-4	TGTGCCAGCAGTCCCACTAGCGGGGGGGCCTTCACGCAGTATTTT	CASSPTSGGAFTQYF
TRBJ2-4	few	-	TRBV4-2	TGTGCCAGCAGCCAAGTCAGGGAATCGGCCAAAAACATTCAGTACTTC	CASSQVRESAKNIQYF
TRBJ1-2	-	TRBD1	TRBV20-1	TGCAGTGCTCCCCGGGACAGGGGGATATCGGGCTACACCTTC	CSAPRDRGISGYTF
TRBJ2-7	-	-	TRBV27	TGTGCCAGCAGTTCGACCCTCCGCGAGCAGTACTTC	CASSSTLREQYF
TRBJ1-4	few	-	TRBV3-1	TGTGCCAGCAGCCAAGGAGGGCTCCGGGCCGCTAATGAAAAACTGTTTTTT	CASSQGGLRAANEKLFF
TRBJ1-4	few	-	TRBV9	TGTGCCAGCAGCGTACTCGGACAGATTAATGAAAAACTGTTTTTT	CASSVLGQINEKLFF
TRBJ2-5	-	TRBD1	TRBV2	TGTGCCAGCAGCCTCAACAGGGGAGAGACCCAGTACTTC	CASSLNRGETQYF
TRBJ2-5	-	-	TRBV4-3	TGCGCCAGCAGCCAAGGGGGCAAGGAGACCCAGTACTTC	CASSQGGKETQYF
TRBJ1-5	-	-	TRBV19	TGTGCCAGTAGTATAGAAGAAGGGTATCAGCCCCAGCATTTT	CASSIEEGYQPQHF
TRBJ1-6	few	-	TRBV7-2	TGTGCCAGCAGCTTAGCTGTAGGGGTTGATTCACCCCTCCACTTT	CASSLAVGVDSPLHF
TRBJ1-1	few	-	TRBV4-3	TGCGCCAGCAGCCAAGATCAGGCGGGGTACGCTGAAGCTTTCTTT	CASSQDQAGYAEAFF
TRBJ1-1	-	-	TRBV6-1	TGTGCCACCCGAACCTCAGCCCGGGCTGAAGCTTTCTTT	CATRTSARAEAFF
TRBJ2-3	-	-	TRBV6-1	TGTGCCAGCACTCAGGGAAGGGGGGCTTATACGCAGTATTTT	CASTQGRGAYTQYF
TRBJ2-5	few	TRBD1	TRBV5-6	TGTGCCAGCAGTCAGGGGGCGAGTTCGGAGACCCAGTACTTC	CASSQGASSETQYF
TRBJ2-7	-	TRBD1	TRBV20-1	TGCAGTGCTCGAGGGACAGGCGACACCTACGAGCAGTACTTC	CSARGTGDTYEQYF
TRBJ2-7	-	TRBD2	TRBV5-6	TGTGCCAGCAGCTTGGCAGCGCTAGCGGGGAATGTCTACGAGCAGTACTTC	CASSLAALAGNVYEQYF
TRBJ1-5	-	-	TRBV7-8	TGTGCCAGCAGCTTAGGATTTTCTCAGCTTTCGGGCAATCAGCCCCAGCATTTT	CASSLGFSQLSGNQPQHF
TRBJ2-1	-	TRBD2	TRBV20-1	TGCAGTGCTAGGACTAGCCGTTACAATGAGCAGTTCTTC	CSARTSRYNEQFF
TRBJ2-3	-	-	TRBV7-9	TGTGCCAGCAGCCCCACCGGCGGGGGCCGCACAGATACGCAGTATTTT	CASSPTGGGRTDTQYF
TRBJ2-7	-	-	TRBV19	TGTGCCAGTAGTATATCGCGACGAGACTCCTACGAGCAGTACTTC	CASSISRRDSYEQYF
TRBJ2-2	-	-	TRBV7-2	TGTGCCAGCAGCTTAGGATCAGGCAGGGACTTTTCCGGGGAGCTGTTTTTT	CASSLGSGRDFSGELFF
TRBJ1-2	many	-	TRBV5-6	TGTGCCAGCAGCTCGACCCAGTACGATGGCTACACCTTC	CASSSTQYDGYTF
TRBJ1-5	few	-	TRBV6-4	TGTGCCAGCAGTGACTCCCAACGCGGTCATAGCAATCAGCCCCAGCATTTT	CASSDSQRGHSNQPQHF
TRBJ2-7	-	-	TRBV28	TGTGCCAGCAGTCCAGAGTTCGGTTATCATAGGAACGAGCAGTACTTC	CASSPEFGYHRNEQYF
TRBJ2-1	-	-	TRBV9	TGTGCCAGCAGCGTAGGAGGGGGGAACTACAATGAGCAGTTCTTC	CASSVGGGNYNEQFF
TRBJ1-1	-	TRBD1	TRBV7-9	TGTGCCAGCACCTGGACAGGGGTGAACACTGAAGCTTTCTTT	CASTWTGVNTEAFF
TRBJ2-7	-	-	TRBV20-1	TGCAGTGCTAGGCCGGGACTGCGAACTCTCTACGAGCAGTACTTC	CSARPGLRTLYEQYF
TRBJ2-7	few	-	TRBV6-2/TRBV6-3	TGTGCCAGCAGTTGGGACATCACGCGCTCCTACGAGCAGTACTTC	CASSWDITRSYEQYF
TRBJ2-5	-	-	TRBV9	TGTGCCAGCAGCGTAGAGGGGCGTATTCAAGAGACCCAGTACTTC	CASSVEGRIQETQYF
TRBJ2-6	-	-	TRBV5-5	TGTGCCAGCAGCACTTACAGCTCTGGGGCCAACGTCCTGACTTTC	CASSTYSSGANVLTF
TRBJ2-3	-	TRBD2	TRBV10-2	TGCGCCATCCGCGACCTAGCGGACACAGATACGCAGTATTTT	CAIRDLADTDTQYF
TRBJ2-7	once	-	TRBV5-6	TGTGCCAGCAGCTTGTATGGGCGGGTCTACGAGCAGTACTTC	CASSLYGRVYEQYF
TRBJ2-5	-	TRBD1	TRBV27	TGTGCCAGCAGTTGGGGGACAGGCGGGGAGACCCAGTACTTC	CASSWGTGGETQYF
TRBJ2-7	few	-	TRBV7-2	TGTGCCAGCAGTCCTGACAGGTTCCCCTACGAGCAGTACTTC	CASSPDRFPYEQYF
TRBJ2-5	-	-	TRBV2	TGTGCCAGCAGCGCCCCCCCGAACCAAGAGACCCAGTACTTC	CASSAPPNQETQYF
TRBJ2-5	-	TRBD2	TRBV7-2	TGTGCCAGCAGCCTGGGACTAGCGGTACAAGAGACCCAGTACTTC	CASSLGLAVQETQYF
TRBJ1-1	few	-	TRBV7-6	TGTGCCAGCAGCCCCCGACGAGGGGGGACTGAAGCTTTCTTT	CASSPRRGGTEAFF
TRBJ2-7	once	TRBD1	TRBV29-1	TGCAGCGTTGAATCTCCGGGACAGGGGCGCTACGAGCAGTACTTC	CSVESPGQGRYEQYF
TRBJ2-1	-	-	TRBV10-3	TGTGCCATCAGTGGAGATGTGAATGAGCAGTTCTTC	CAISGDVNEQFF
TRBJ1-1	few	-	TRBV7-9	TGTGCCAGCAGCTTAGGCGGCAGGGTCACTGAAGCTTTCTTT	CASSLGGRVTEAFF
TRBJ1-2	-	-	TRBV20-1	TGCAGTGCTAGAGATGGCGCCATAGCCCCCCGAACCACCCTGAATGGCTACACCTTC	CSARDGAIAPRTTLNGYTF
TRBJ2-3	-	TRBD1	TRBV11-2	TGTGCCAGCAGCCGACAGGGTTCTAGCACAGATACGCAGTATTTT	CASSRQGSSTDTQYF